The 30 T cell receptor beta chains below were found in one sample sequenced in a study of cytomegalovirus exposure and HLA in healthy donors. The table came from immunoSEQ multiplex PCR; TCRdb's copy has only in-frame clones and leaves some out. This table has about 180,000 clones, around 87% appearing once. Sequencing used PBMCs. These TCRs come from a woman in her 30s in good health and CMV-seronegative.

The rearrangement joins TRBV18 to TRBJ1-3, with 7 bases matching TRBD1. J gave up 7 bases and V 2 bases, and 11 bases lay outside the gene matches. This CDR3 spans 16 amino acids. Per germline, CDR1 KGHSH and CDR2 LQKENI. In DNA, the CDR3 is TGTGCCAGCTCACCATTCCGGGACAGCTCATGGAACACCATATATTTT. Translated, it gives CASSPFRDSSWNTIYF.

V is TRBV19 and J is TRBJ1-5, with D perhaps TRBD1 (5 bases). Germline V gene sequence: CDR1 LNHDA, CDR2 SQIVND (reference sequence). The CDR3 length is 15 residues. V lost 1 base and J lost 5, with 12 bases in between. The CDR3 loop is CASSIVGQGYQPQHF. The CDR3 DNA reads TGTGCCAGTAGTATAGTAGGGCAGGGCTATCAGCCCCAGCATTTT.

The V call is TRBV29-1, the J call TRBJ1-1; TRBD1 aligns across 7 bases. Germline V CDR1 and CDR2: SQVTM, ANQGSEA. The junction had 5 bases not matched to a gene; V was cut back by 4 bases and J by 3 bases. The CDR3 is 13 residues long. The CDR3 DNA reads TGCAGCGTTGGAGGGGGCTGGTACACTGAAGCTTTCTTT. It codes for CSVGGGWYTEAFF.

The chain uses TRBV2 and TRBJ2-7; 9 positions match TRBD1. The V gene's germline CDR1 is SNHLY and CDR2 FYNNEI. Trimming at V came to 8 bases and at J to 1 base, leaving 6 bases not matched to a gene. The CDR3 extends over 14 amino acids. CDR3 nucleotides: TGTGCCAGCCGGGACAGGGCGACGTCCTACGAGCAGTACTTC. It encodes CASRDRATSYEQYF.

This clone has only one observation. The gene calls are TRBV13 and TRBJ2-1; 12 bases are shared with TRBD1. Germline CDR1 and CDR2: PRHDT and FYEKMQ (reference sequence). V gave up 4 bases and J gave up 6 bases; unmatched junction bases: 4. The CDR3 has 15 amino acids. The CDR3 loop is CASSWGQGAVNEQFF. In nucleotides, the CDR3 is TGTGCCAGCAGCTGGGGACAGGGGGCCGTCAATGAGCAGTTCTTC.

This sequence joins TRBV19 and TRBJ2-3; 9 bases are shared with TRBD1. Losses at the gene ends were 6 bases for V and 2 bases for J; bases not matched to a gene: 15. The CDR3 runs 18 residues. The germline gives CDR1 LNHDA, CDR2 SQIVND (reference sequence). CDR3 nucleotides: TGTGCCAGTAGCTCCATCCCCGGGGGGACAGGGTTCACAGATACGCAGTATTTT. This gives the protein CASSSIPGGTGFTDTQYF.

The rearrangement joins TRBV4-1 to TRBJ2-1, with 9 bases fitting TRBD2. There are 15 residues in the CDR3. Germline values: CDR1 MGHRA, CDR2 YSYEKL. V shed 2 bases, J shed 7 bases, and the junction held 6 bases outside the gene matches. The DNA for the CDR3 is TGCGCCAGCAGCCAACCTAGCGGGGCGGAAAATGAGCAGTTCTTC. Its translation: CASSQPSGAENEQFF.

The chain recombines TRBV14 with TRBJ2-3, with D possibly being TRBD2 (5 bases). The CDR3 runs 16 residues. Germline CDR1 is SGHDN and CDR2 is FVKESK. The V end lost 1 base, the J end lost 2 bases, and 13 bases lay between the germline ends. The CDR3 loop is CASSQAPEDLTDTQYF. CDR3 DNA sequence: TGTGCCAGCAGCCAAGCCCCGGAGGACCTCACAGATACGCAGTATTTT.

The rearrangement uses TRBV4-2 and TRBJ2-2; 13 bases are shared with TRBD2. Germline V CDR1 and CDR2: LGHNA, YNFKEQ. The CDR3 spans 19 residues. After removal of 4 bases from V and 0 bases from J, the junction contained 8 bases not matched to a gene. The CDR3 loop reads CASSLGLAGTLANTGELFF. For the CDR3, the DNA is TGTGCCAGCAGCCTGGGACTAGCGGGGACTCTCGCGAACACCGGGGAGCTGTTTTTT.

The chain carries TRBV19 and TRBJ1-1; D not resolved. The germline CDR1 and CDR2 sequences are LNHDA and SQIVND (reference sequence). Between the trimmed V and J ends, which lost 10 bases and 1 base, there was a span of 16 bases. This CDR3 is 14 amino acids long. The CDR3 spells CATTATSENTEAFF. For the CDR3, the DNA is TGTGCCACCACAGCTACTAGTGAGAACACTGAAGCTTTCTTT.

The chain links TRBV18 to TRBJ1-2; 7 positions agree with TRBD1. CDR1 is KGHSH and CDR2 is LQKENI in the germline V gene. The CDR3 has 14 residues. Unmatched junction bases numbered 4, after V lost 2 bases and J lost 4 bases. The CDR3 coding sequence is TGTGCCAGCTCACCAACAGGGGACGGCTATGGCTACACCTTC. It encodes CASSPTGDGYGYTF.

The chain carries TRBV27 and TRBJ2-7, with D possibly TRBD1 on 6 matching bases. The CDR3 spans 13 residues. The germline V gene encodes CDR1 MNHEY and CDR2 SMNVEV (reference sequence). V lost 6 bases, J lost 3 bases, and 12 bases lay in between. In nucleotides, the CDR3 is TGTGCCAGCAGCCTCAGACAGGTCTACGAGCAGTACTTC. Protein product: CASSLRQVYEQYF.

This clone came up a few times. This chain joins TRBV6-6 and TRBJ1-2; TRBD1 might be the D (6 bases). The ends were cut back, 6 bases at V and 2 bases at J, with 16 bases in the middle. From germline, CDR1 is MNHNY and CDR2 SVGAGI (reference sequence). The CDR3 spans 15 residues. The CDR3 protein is CASSPSWGGNYGYTF. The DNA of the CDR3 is TGTGCCAGCAGCCCCTCCTGGGGGGGCAACTATGGCTACACCTTC.

The CDR3 region has the DNA TGTGCCAGCAGCTTTAAAGCGGGGAAGTACGAGCAGTACTTC. The encoded protein is CASSFKAGKYEQYF. The rearrangement links TRBV13 to TRBJ2-7; 7 bases agree with TRBD2. Germline values: CDR1 PRHDT, CDR2 FYEKMQ (reference sequence). The V and J ends lost 3 bases and 4 bases, in that order; junction bases with no gene match: 6. The CDR3 runs to 14 residues.

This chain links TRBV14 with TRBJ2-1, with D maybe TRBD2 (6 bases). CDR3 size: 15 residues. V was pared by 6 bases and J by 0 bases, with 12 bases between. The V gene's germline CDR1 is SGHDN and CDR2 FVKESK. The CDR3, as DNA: TGTGCCAGCAGACCCAGCGGGCGCTCCTACAATGAGCAGTTCTTC. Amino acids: CASRPSGRSYNEQFF.

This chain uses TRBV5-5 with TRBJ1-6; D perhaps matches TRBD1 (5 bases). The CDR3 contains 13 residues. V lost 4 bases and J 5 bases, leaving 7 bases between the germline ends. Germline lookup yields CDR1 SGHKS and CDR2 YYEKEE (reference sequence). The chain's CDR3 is CASSRQNNSPLHF. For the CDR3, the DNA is TGTGCCAGCAGCCGACAGAATAATTCACCCCTCCACTTT. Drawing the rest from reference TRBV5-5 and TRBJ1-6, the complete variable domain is DAGVTQSPTHLIKTRGQQVTLRCSPISGHKSVSWYQQVLGQGPQFIFQYYEKEERGRGNFPDRFSARQFPNYSSELNVNALLLGDSALYLCASSRQNNSPLHFGNGTRLTVT.

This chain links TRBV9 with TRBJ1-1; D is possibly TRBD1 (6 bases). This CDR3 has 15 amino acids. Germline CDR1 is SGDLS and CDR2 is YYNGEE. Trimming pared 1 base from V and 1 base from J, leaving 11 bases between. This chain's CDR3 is CASSVFSQGNTEAFF. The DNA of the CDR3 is TGTGCCAGCAGCGTATTTTCACAGGGGAACACTGAAGCTTTCTTT.

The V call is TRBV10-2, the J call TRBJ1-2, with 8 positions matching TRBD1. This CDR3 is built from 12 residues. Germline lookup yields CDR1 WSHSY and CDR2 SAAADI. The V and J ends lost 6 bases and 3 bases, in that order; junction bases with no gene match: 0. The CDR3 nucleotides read TGCGCCAGCAGACAGGGGGACTATGGCTACACCTTC. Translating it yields CASRQGDYGYTF.

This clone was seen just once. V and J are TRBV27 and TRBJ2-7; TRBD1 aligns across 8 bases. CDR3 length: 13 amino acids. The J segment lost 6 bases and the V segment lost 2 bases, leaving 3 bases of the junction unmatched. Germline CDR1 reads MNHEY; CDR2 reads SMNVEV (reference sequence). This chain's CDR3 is CASSLGGTGEQYF. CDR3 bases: TGTGCCAGCAGTTTAGGCGGGACAGGCGAGCAGTACTTC.

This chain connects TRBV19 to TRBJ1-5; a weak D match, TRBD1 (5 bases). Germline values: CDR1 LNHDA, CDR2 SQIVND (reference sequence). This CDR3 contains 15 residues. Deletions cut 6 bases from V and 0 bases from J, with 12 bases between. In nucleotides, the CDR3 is TGTGCCAGTAGCGACAGCCGCCATAGCAATCAGCCCCAGCATTTT. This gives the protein CASSDSRHSNQPQHF.

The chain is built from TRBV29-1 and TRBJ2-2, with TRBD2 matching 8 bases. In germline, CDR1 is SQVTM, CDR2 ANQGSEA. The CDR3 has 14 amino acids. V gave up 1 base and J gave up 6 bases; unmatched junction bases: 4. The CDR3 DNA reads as TGCAGCGTTGAAGGACTAGCGTGGCCCGGGGAGCTGTTTTTT. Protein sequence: CSVEGLAWPGELFF.

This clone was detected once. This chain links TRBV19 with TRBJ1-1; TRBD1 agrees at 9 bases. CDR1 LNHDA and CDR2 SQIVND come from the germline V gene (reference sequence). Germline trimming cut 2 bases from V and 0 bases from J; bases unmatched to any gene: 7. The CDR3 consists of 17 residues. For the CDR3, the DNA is TGTGCCAGTAGTATAAACACAGGGGGCCGGATGAACACTGAAGCTTTCTTT. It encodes CASSINTGGRMNTEAFF.

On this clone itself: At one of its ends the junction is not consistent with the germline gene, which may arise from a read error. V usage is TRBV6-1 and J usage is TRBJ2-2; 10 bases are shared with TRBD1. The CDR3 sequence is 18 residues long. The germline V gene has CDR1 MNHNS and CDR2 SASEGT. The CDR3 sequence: CASSEERLGTGVFGELFF. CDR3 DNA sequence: TGTGCCAGCAGCGAAGAACGGCTGGGGACAGGGGTTTTCGGGGAGCTGTTTTTT.

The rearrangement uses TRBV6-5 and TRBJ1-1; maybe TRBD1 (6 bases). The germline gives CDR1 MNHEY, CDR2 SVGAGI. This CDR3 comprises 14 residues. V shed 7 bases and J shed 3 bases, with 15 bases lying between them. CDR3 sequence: CASTNRAGYTEAFF. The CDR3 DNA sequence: TGTGCCAGCACCAACAGGGCAGGGTACACTGAAGCTTTCTTT.

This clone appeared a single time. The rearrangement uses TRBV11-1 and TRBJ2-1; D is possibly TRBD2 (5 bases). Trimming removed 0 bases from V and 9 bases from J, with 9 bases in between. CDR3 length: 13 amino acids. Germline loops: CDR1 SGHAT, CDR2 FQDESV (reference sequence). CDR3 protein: CASSLAGGGEQFF. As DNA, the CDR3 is TGTGCCAGCAGCTTAGCTGGTGGAGGTGAGCAGTTCTTC.

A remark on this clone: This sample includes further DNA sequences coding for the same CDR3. DNA of the CDR3: TGTGCCAGCAGTAATGGGGACAGCTACGAGCAGTACTTC. It is translated as CASSNGDSYEQYF. V gene TRBV27 combines with J gene TRBJ2-7, with 7 bases aligning to TRBD1. The V segment lost 5 bases and the J segment 3 bases; nucleotides outside the gene matches: 4. This CDR3 has 13 residues. The germline V gene has CDR1 MNHEY and CDR2 SMNVEV (reference sequence).

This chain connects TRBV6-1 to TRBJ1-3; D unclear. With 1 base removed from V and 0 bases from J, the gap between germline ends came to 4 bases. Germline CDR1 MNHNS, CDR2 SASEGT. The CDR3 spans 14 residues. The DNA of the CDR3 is TGTGCCAGCAGTGAAGGGGCCTCTGGAAACACCATATATTTT. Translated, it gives CASSEGASGNTIYF.

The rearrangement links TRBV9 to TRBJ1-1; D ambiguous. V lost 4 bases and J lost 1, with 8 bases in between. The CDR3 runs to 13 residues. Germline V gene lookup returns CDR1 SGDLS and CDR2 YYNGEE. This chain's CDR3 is CASSSLANTEAFF. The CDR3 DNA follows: TGTGCCAGCAGCTCTTTGGCGAACACTGAAGCTTTCTTT.

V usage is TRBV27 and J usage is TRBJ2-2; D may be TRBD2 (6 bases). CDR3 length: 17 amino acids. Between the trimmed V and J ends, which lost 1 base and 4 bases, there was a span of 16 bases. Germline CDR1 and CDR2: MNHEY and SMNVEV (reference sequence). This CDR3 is CASSLFRGVGSTGELFF. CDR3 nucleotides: TGTGCCAGCAGTTTATTCCGCGGGGTTGGCAGCACCGGGGAGCTGTTTTTT.

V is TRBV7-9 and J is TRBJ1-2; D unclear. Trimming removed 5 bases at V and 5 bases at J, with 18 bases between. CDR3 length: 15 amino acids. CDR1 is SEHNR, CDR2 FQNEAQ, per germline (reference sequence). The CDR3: CASSQAWPQQYGYTF. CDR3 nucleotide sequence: TGTGCCAGCAGCCAGGCCTGGCCCCAACAGTATGGCTACACCTTC.